This record covers a single TCR beta chain. Its antigen is currently unknown. Researchers used the Oncomine TCR Beta short-read assay to sequence DNA from cultured CD4+ T cells. MiXCR, applied by TCRdb to the PCR reads, yields one record per CDR3 protein. The table has some 23,000 distinct CDR3 sequences, about 64% seen once. With 0 bases clipped from V and 5 bases from J, the junction kept 0 bases outside the gene matches. Germline V gene lookup returns CDR1 SGHRS and CDR2 YFSETQ. The CDR3 runs to 15 residues. This sample stems from a study of vaccination and CD4 T cells after COVID-19. Study-level findings and limits: Within the convalescent patients, a median roughly 86% of the SARS-CoV-2-reactive clones were ones that appeared only post-vaccination.

Treatment meaning: approximately 11-day PBMC culture with coronavirus spike peptide pools or control peptides (ViraFEST assay). Culture of approximately 2 million PBMCs per well took place with around 10 IU/ml IL-2 and 9.5 to 10 ug/ml peptide pools. After culture for approximately 10 days, isolation of CD4+ T cells was performed by negative selection. The sample consisted of CD4+ T cells from blood, cultured in vitro, taken after SARS-CoV-2 vaccination. The chain joins TRBV5-1 to TRBJ2-3; 13 positions agree with TRBD2. The sequence derives from a human donor who received a COVID-19 vaccine. Here the CDR3 reads CASSLGTSGGDTQYF. CDR3 sequence (DNA): TGCGCCAGCAGCTTGGGGACTAGCGGGGGAGATACGCAGTATTTT.